What follows are 28 T cell receptor beta chains derived from one specimen sequenced in a study of T cell responses to AZD1222 COVID-19 vaccine. Using immunoSEQ multiplex PCR, the repertoire was profiled, and TCRdb retains in-frame clones only, with some absent. The repertoire holds 99,000 or so clones, about 90% seen once, with around 9% in the top ten. The sequences come from peripheral blood, collected on day 0 of AZD1222 vaccination. All receptors derive from an adult in good health.

This clone ranks as medium-sized (0.01 to 0.1%). The gene calls are TRBV7-9 and TRBJ2-3; 7 bases fit TRBD2. This CDR3 region has 15 residues. The germline gives CDR1 SEHNR, CDR2 FQNEAQ (reference sequence). J was trimmed by 5 bases and V by 3 bases; bases with no gene match: 8. CDR3 nucleotide sequence: TGTGCCAGCAGCTTCGCTCGGGGGGATATAGATACGCAGTATTTT. This gives the protein CASSFARGDIDTQYF.

This chain joins TRBV18 and TRBJ1-1, with D unclear. V lost 4 bases to trimming and J lost 3 bases, with 9 bases between them. The germline V gene encodes CDR1 KGHSH and CDR2 LQKENI. The CDR3 is 13 residues long. The CDR3 nucleotides read TGTGCCAGCTCACTGGGGTTGGACACTGAAGCTTTCTTT. Translating gives CASSLGLDTEAFF.

The CDR3 region is CASSYSGRGRAFF. For the CDR3, the DNA is TGTGCCAGCAGTTACTCGGGCAGGGGGCGAGCTTTCTTT. V is TRBV6-5 and J is TRBJ1-1; 8 bases are shared with TRBD1. With V trimmed by 0 bases and J by 10 bases, 4 bases remained unmatched. Per the germline V gene, CDR1 is MNHEY and CDR2 is SVGAGI. CDR3 length: 13 residues.

This clone came up a few times. This chain joins TRBV25-1 and TRBJ2-6; D unclear. The germline CDR1 and CDR2 sequences are MGHDK and SYGVNS. V lost 3 bases and J lost 0, with 6 bases in between. The CDR3 has 15 residues. The CDR3 loop reads CASSDQASGANVLTF. For the CDR3, the DNA is TGTGCCAGCAGTGACCAGGCCTCTGGGGCCAACGTCCTGACTTTC.

J is TRBJ1-5 and V is TRBV7-2; D is unclear. The germline gives CDR1 SGHTA, CDR2 FQGNSA. This CDR3 comprises 12 residues. Trimming removed 1 base at V and 4 bases at J, with 2 bases between. The CDR3, as DNA: TGTGCCAGCAGCTTAGAAAATCAGCCCCAGCATTTT. Translation: CASSLENQPQHF.

V usage is TRBV5-6 and J usage is TRBJ1-6, with 9 nucleotides matching TRBD1. This CDR3 region has 15 residues. V was pared by 7 bases and J by 5 bases, with 7 bases of the junction left unmatched. The germline V gene has CDR1 SGHDT and CDR2 YYEEEE. The chain's CDR3 is CASGKGDRDNSPLHF. Written as DNA, the CDR3 is TGTGCCAGCGGGAAGGGGGACAGGGATAATTCACCCCTCCACTTT.

The V call is TRBV7-2, the J call TRBJ2-5; 9 bases are a match to TRBD2. The CDR3 covers 16 residues. The germline gives CDR1 SGHTA, CDR2 FQGNSA. V lost 5 bases, J lost 2 bases, and 9 bases stayed unmatched. CDR3 nucleotide sequence: TGTGCCAGCAGCGTAAGCTTGACTAGCGGACAAGAGACCCAGTACTTC. Protein: CASSVSLTSGQETQYF.

The V and J genes are TRBV11-1 and TRBJ1-1, with TRBD1 matching over 8 bases. Trimming took 4 bases from V and 3 from J; bases not matched to a gene: 10. The germline gives CDR1 SGHAT, CDR2 FQDESV (reference sequence). The CDR3 extends over 16 amino acids. The chain's CDR3 is CASSYNRGELYTEAFF. The CDR3 region has the DNA TGTGCCAGCAGCTATAACAGGGGGGAACTATACACTGAAGCTTTCTTT.

This clone is categorized as medium-sized. The V gene is TRBV6-5, the J gene TRBJ2-5, with 7 nucleotides matching TRBD1. The J segment lost 2 bases and the V segment lost 6 bases, leaving 9 bases of the junction unmatched. The CDR3 runs 15 residues. Per germline, CDR1 MNHEY and CDR2 SVGAGI. The CDR3 protein is CASRGPGGGQETQYF. In nucleotides, the CDR3 is TGTGCCAGCAGGGGGCCAGGGGGTGGGCAAGAGACCCAGTACTTC.

The chain has TRBV29-1 and TRBJ2-7, with D hard to call. Trimming stripped 5 bases from V and 3 bases from J, with 11 bases between. The length of the CDR3 is 12 residues. Per germline, CDR1 SQVTM and CDR2 ANQGSEA. CDR3 sequence (DNA): TGCAGCGTTCTTGGGGATCACTACGAGCAGTACTTC. Its protein is CSVLGDHYEQYF.

The count of this clone is one. V and J are TRBV28 and TRBJ2-7; D might be TRBD2 (5 bases). The germline V gene encodes CDR1 MDHEN and CDR2 SYDVKM. The CDR3 extends over 14 amino acids. The V end was cut by 6 bases, the J end by 6 bases, with 18 bases between. CDR3 residues: CASRPGSGVGEQYF. The CDR3 coding sequence is TGTGCCAGCAGACCGGGAAGTGGGGTCGGCGAGCAGTACTTC.

This clone was detected only once. The rearrangement links TRBV7-2 to TRBJ2-3, with 8 bases that match TRBD1. V was pared by 10 bases and J by 1 base, with 10 bases of the junction left unmatched. The CDR3 length is 15 residues. Per germline, CDR1 SGHTA and CDR2 FQGNSA. In DNA, the CDR3 is TGTGCCAACTACCTCAGGGGGCGAGGCACAGATACGCAGTATTTT. Its translation is CANYLRGRGTDTQYF.

The chain recombines TRBV7-9 with TRBJ1-2; 8 bases match TRBD1. CDR3 length equals 15 residues. V shed 5 bases and J 11 bases; nucleotides not matched to a gene: 16. Germline V lookup: CDR1 SEHNR, CDR2 FQNEAQ (reference sequence). Written as DNA, the CDR3 is TGTGCCAGCAGCCCACACGAACGGCAGGGGGCGCGTTACACCTTC. Residues: CASSPHERQGARYTF. The full variable domain, in which reference TRBV7-9 and TRBJ1-2 provide the parts outside the CDR3, is DTGVSQNPRHKITKRGQNVTFRCDPISEHNRLYWYRQTLGQGPEFLTYFQNEAQLEKSRLLSDRFSAERPKGSFSTLEIQRTEQGDSAMYLCASSPHERQGARYTFGSGTRLTVV.

This chain connects TRBV7-3 to TRBJ1-2; D not certain. This CDR3 is built from 14 residues. Trimming left V 5 bases short and J 8 bases short, with 18 bases between. CDR1 is SGHTA and CDR2 is FQGTGA in the germline V gene. CDR3 region: CASSLGRGAGGYTF. As DNA, the CDR3 is TGTGCCAGCAGCCTAGGACGGGGAGCGGGCGGCTACACCTTC. Drawing the rest from reference TRBV7-3 and TRBJ1-2, the complete variable domain is GAGVSQTPSNKVTEKGKYVELRCDPISGHTALYWYRQSLGQGPEFLIYFQGTGAADDSGLPNDRFFAVRPEGSVSTLKIQRTERGDSAVYLCASSLGRGAGGYTFGSGTRLTVV.

This chain joins TRBV29-1 and TRBJ2-2; weak D call: TRBD1 (5 bases). V shed 5 bases and J shed 3 bases, with 10 bases lying between them. This CDR3 contains 13 residues. In germline, CDR1 is SQVTM, CDR2 ANQGSEA. CDR3 loop: CSVLGPYTGELFF. As DNA, the CDR3 is TGCAGCGTTCTGGGGCCTTACACCGGGGAGCTGTTTTTT.

The rearrangement uses TRBV19 and TRBJ1-5, with D hard to call. The length of the CDR3 is 14 residues. Germline CDR1 reads LNHDA; CDR2 reads SQIVND (reference sequence). Trimming stripped 6 bases from V and 6 bases from J, with 15 bases between. CDR3 loop: CASSIGSQSQPQHF. For the CDR3, the DNA is TGTGCCAGTAGCATCGGGAGTCAGTCTCAGCCCCAGCATTTT. Using reference TRBV19 and TRBJ1-5 for the parts outside the CDR3, the full variable domain is DGGITQSPKYLFRKEGQNVTLSCEQNLNHDAMYWYRQDPGQGLRLIYYSQIVNDFQKGDIAEGYSVSREKKESFPLTVTSAQKNPTAFYLCASSIGSQSQPQHFGDGTRLSIL.

The rearrangement uses TRBV11-2 and TRBJ1-4, with D maybe TRBD1 (5 bases). V gave up 3 bases and J gave up 8 bases, with 16 bases separating them. Per the germline V gene, CDR1 is SGHAT and CDR2 is FQNNGV. The CDR3 extends over 15 amino acids. In DNA form, the CDR3 reads TGTGCCAGCAGCTTTAGCCAGGGTTTTCGAGAAAAACTGTTTTTT. Translated, it gives CASSFSQGFREKLFF. The complete variable domain, with remaining parts taken from reference TRBV11-2 and TRBJ1-4, reads EAGVAQSPRYKIIEKRQSVAFWCNPISGHATLYWYQQILGQGPKLLIQFQNNGVVDDSQLPKDRFSAERLKGVDSTLKIQPAKLEDSAVYLCASSFSQGFREKLFFGSGTQLSVL.

This chain joins TRBV28 and TRBJ1-2; no definite D call. The CDR3 runs to 13 residues. Germline-derived CDR1 and CDR2 are MDHEN and SYDVKM. Between the trimmed V and J ends, which lost 10 bases and 0 bases, there was a span of 12 bases. CDR3 region: CAIKTVTNYGYTF. CDR3 DNA: TGTGCCATCAAAACAGTGACTAACTATGGCTACACCTTC.

The chain couples TRBV24-1 to TRBJ1-5; no definite D call. The germline V and J ends were trimmed by 12 bases and 0 bases, with 20 bases remaining between them. Germline V CDR1 and CDR2: KGHDR, SFDVKD. This CDR3 is built from 16 residues. The CDR3 is CAQKEGANYSNQPQHF. CDR3 nucleotides: TGTGCCCAAAAAGAGGGAGCTAATTATAGCAATCAGCCCCAGCATTTT.

The CDR3 reads CASSQDGQGANEQYF. CDR3 nucleotides: TGTGCCAGCAGCCAAGACGGACAGGGGGCCAACGAGCAGTACTTC. The chain employs TRBV11-3 and TRBJ2-7, with 11 bases matching TRBD1. Per germline, CDR1 SGHNT and CDR2 YENEEA. J was trimmed by 5 bases and V by 5 bases; bases with no gene match: 8. The CDR3 is 15 residues long. Using reference TRBV11-3 and TRBJ2-7 for the parts outside the CDR3, the full variable domain is EAGVVQSPRYKIIEKKQPVAFWCNPISGHNTLYWYLQNLGQGPELLIRYENEEAVDDSQLPKDRFSAERLKGVDSTLKIQPAELGDSAVYLCASSQDGQGANEQYFGPGTRLTVT.

The chain carries TRBV3-1 (or the pseudogene TRBV3-2) and TRBJ1-1; D gene unclear. The CDR3 consists of 12 residues. V lost 1 base and J lost 9, with 9 bases in between. CDR1 is LGHDT and CDR2 is YNNKEL in the germline V gene (reference sequence). CDR3 DNA sequence: TGTGCCAGCAGCCAAGGAATTACTAAAGCTTTCTTT. Residues: CASSQGITKAFF.

This clone showed up just once. Other DNA sequences within the sample encode an identical CDR3. The chain recombines TRBV27 with TRBJ2-6; perhaps TRBD2 as D (5 bases). Germline lookup yields CDR1 MNHEY and CDR2 SMNVEV (reference sequence). The germline V and J ends were trimmed by 3 bases and 3 bases, with 9 bases remaining between them. This CDR3 region has 15 residues. The CDR3 DNA sequence: TGTGCCAGCAGTTTGTTCGGGGTTGGGGCCAACGTCCTGACTTTC. It is translated as CASSLFGVGANVLTF.

This clone was counted once. The CDR3 loop reads CASSSGTINTEAFF. The CDR3 bases are TGTGCCAGCTCGTCCGGGACAATCAACACTGAAGCTTTCTTT. The rearrangement links TRBV18 to TRBJ1-1; D perhaps matches TRBD1 (6 bases). The ends were cut back, 6 bases at V and 2 bases at J, with 13 bases in the middle. The CDR3 has 14 amino acids. Germline CDR1 KGHSH, CDR2 LQKENI.

This clone was seen once. The chain is built from TRBV24-1 and TRBJ2-3; D is undetermined. The CDR3 contains 13 residues. Between the trimmed V and J ends, which lost 3 bases and 6 bases, there was a span of 9 bases. The germline V gene encodes CDR1 KGHDR and CDR2 SFDVKD. The CDR3 nucleotides are TGTGCCACCAGTGATCCTCGTCCTGATACGCAGTATTTT. Translating gives CATSDPRPDTQYF.

The CDR3 nucleotides are TGTGCCAGCAGTGAAACAGGGGTTGGCGAAAAACTGTTTTTT. Protein product: CASSETGVGEKLFF. The V and J genes are TRBV2 and TRBJ1-4; TRBD1 agrees at 7 bases. The CDR3 is 14 amino acids. From germline, CDR1 is SNHLY and CDR2 FYNNEI. Germline trimming cut 2 bases from V and 8 bases from J; bases unmatched to any gene: 5.

The V and J genes are TRBV27 and TRBJ2-1; D perhaps matches TRBD2 (5 bases). Germline CDR1 MNHEY, CDR2 SMNVEV (reference sequence). The CDR3 runs to 16 residues. Between the trimmed V and J ends, which lost 5 bases and 0 bases, there was a span of 14 bases. The CDR3 sequence: CASSPRTGSSYNEQFF. The DNA of the CDR3 is TGTGCCAGCAGTCCGAGGACGGGAAGCTCCTACAATGAGCAGTTCTTC.

The genes are TRBV7-2 and TRBJ2-7, with 15 bases aligning to TRBD2. Trimming cost V 5 bases and J 4 bases; bases outside gene matches: 12. The CDR3 is 18 residues long. Germline CDR1 reads SGHTA; CDR2 reads FQGNSA. The CDR3 loop reads CASSVGTSGRRRGYEQYF. The CDR3 region has the DNA TGTGCCAGCAGCGTTGGGACTAGCGGGAGGCGAAGGGGGTACGAGCAGTACTTC.

The chain carries TRBV9 and TRBJ2-5; 8 bases map to TRBD1. With V trimmed by 4 bases and J by 5 bases, 10 bases remained unmatched. The CDR3 is made up of 15 amino acids. CDR1 is SGDLS, CDR2 YYNGEE, per germline. The CDR3: CASSFIADRAETQYF. The CDR3 DNA reads as TGTGCCAGCAGCTTTATCGCGGACAGGGCGGAGACCCAGTACTTC. Drawing the rest from reference TRBV9 and TRBJ2-5, the complete variable domain is DSGVTQTPKHLITATGQRVTLRCSPRSGDLSVYWYQQSLDQGLQFLIQYYNGEERAKGNILERFSAQQFPDLHSELNLSSLELGDSALYFCASSFIADRAETQYFGPGTRLLVL.